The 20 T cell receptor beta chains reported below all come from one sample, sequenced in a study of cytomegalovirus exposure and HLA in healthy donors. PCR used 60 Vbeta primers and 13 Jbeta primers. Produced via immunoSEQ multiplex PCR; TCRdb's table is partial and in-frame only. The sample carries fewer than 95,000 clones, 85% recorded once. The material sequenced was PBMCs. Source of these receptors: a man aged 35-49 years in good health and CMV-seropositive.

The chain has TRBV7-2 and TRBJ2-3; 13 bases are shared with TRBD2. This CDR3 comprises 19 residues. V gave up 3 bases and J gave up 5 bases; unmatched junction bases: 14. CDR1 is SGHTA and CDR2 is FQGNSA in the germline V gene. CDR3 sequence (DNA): TGTGCCAGCAGCTTCCTTGGGACTAGCGGGACCACCCGAAAAGATACGCAGTATTTT. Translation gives CASSFLGTSGTTRKDTQYF. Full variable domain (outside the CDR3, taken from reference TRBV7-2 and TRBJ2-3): GAGVSQSPSNKVTEKGKDVELRCDPISGHTALYWYRQSLGQGLEFLIYFQGNSAPDKSGLPSDRFSAERTGGSVSTLTIQRTQQEDSAVYLCASSFLGTSGTTRKDTQYFGPGTRLTVL.

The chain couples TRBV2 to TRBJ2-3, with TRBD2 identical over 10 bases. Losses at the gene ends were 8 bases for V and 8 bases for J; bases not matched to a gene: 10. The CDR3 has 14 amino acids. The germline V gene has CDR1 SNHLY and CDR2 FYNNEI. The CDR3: CASAASGSVGTQYF. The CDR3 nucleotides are TGTGCCAGCGCGGCTAGCGGGAGTGTAGGTACGCAGTATTTT. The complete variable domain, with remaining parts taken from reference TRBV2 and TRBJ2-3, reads EPEVTQTPSHQVTQMGQEVILRCVPISNHLYFYWYRQILGQKVEFLVSFYNNEISEKSEIFDDQFSVERPDGSNFTLKIRSTKLEDSAMYFCASAASGSVGTQYFGPGTRLTVL.

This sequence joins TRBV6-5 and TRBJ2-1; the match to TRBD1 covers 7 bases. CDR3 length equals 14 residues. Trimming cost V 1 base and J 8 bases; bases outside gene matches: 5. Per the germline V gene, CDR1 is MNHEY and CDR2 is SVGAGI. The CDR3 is CASSYYLQGYEQFF. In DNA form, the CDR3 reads TGTGCCAGCAGTTACTACCTACAGGGGTATGAGCAGTTCTTC.

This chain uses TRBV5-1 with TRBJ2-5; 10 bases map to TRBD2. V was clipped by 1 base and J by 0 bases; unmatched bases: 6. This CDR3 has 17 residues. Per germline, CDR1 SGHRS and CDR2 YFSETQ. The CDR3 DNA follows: TGCGCCAGCAGCTTGAAGCTAGCGGGAGCGAACCAAGAGACCCAGTACTTC. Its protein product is CASSLKLAGANQETQYF.

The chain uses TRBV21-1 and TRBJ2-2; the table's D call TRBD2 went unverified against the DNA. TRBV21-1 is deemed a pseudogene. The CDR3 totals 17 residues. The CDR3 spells CASSTTTAETRTGELFF. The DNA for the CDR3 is TGTGCCAGCAGCACTACTACGGCAGAAACTCGGACCGGGGAGCTGTTTTTT.

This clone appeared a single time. The chain's CDR3 is CAWNDRDRPLDTQYF. The CDR3 DNA reads as TGTGCCTGGAATGACCGGGACAGACCTTTAGATACGCAGTATTTT. J is TRBJ2-3 and V is TRBV30, with 7 bases lining up with TRBD1. CDR1 and CDR2 from the germline V gene are GTSNPN and SVGIG (reference sequence). Trimming removed 4 bases from V and 5 bases from J; junction bases left unmatched: 12. The CDR3 consists of 15 residues. The full variable domain, in which reference TRBV30 and TRBJ2-3 provide the parts outside the CDR3, is SQTIHQWPATLVQPVGSPLSLECTVEGTSNPNLYWYRQAAGRGLQLLFYSVGIGQISSEVPQNLSASRPQDRQFILSSKKLLLSDSGFYLCAWNDRDRPLDTQYFGPGTRLTVL.

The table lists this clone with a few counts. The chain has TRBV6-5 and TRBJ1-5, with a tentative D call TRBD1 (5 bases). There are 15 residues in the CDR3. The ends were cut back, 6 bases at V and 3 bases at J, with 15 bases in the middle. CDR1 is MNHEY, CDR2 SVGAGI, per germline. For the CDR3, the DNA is TGTGCCAGCAGACGACAGCTAACCTTCAATCAGCCCCAGCATTTT. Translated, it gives CASRRQLTFNQPQHF.

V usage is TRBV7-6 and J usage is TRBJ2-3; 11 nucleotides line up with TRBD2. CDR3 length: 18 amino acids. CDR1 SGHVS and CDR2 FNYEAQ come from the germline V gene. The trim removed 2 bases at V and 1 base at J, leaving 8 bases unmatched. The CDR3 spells CASSLSVAGGMGTDTQYF. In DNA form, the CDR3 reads TGTGCCAGCAGCTTATCGGTAGCGGGGGGGATGGGCACAGATACGCAGTATTTT.

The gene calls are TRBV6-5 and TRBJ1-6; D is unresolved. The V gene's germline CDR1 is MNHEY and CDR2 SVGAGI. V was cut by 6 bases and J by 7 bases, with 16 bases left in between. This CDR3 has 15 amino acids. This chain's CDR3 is CASSPGIQGNSPLHF. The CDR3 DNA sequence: TGTGCCAGCAGCCCGGGGATCCAAGGGAATTCACCCCTCCACTTT.

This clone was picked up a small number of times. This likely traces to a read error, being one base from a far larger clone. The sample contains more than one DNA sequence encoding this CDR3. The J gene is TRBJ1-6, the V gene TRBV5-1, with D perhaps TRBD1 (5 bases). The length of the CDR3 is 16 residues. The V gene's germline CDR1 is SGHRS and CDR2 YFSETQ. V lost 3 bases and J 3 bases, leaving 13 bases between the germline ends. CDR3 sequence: CASSSGTGGYNSPLHF. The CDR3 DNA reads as TGCGCCAGCAGCTCCGGGACCGGGGGCTATAATTCACCCCTCCACTTT.

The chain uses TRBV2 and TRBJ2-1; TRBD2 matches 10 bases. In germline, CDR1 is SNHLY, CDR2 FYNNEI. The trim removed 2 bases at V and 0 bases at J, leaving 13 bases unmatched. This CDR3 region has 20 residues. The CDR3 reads CASSEIDSGRPKSSYNEQFF. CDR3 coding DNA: TGTGCCAGCAGTGAAATCGATAGCGGGAGGCCAAAATCCTCCTACAATGAGCAGTTCTTC.

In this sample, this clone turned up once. The CDR3 DNA follows: TGCGCCAGCAGCTTGGCCGTAACAGACTATGGCTACACCTTC. Residues: CASSLAVTDYGYTF. The chain is built from TRBV5-1 and TRBJ1-2, with unresolved D. Deletions cut 0 bases from V and 3 bases from J, with 9 bases between. There are 14 residues in the CDR3. CDR1 is SGHRS, CDR2 YFSETQ, per germline.

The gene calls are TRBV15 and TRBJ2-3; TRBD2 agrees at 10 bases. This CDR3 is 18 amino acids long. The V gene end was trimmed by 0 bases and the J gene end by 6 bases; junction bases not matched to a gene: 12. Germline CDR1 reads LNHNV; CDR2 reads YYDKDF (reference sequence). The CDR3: CATSRDPLERGGRDTQYF. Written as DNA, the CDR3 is TGTGCCACCAGCAGAGATCCCTTAGAGCGGGGGGGCAGGGATACGCAGTATTTT.

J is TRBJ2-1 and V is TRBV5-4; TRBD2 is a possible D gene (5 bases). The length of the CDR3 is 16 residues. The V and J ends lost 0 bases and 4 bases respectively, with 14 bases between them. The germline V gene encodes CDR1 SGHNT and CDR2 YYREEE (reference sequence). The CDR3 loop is CASSLDSGLAYNEQFF. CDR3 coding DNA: TGTGCCAGCAGCTTGGACTCAGGACTGGCGTACAATGAGCAGTTCTTC.

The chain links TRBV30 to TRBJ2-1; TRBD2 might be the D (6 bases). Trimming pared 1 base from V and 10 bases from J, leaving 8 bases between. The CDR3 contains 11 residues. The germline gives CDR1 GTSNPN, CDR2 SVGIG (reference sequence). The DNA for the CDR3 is TGTGCCTGGAGTGAGGGAGGCGAGCAGTTCTTC. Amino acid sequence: CAWSEGGEQFF.

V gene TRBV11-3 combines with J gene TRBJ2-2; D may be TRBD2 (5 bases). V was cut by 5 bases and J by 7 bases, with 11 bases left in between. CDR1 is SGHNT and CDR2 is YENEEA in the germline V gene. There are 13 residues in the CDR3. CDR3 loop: CASSHDGGGELFF. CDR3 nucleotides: TGTGCCAGCAGCCACGACGGAGGCGGGGAGCTGTTTTTT. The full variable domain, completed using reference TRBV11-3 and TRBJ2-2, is EAGVVQSPRYKIIEKKQPVAFWCNPISGHNTLYWYLQNLGQGPELLIRYENEEAVDDSQLPKDRFSAERLKGVDSTLKIQPAELGDSAVYLCASSHDGGGELFFGEGSRLTVL.

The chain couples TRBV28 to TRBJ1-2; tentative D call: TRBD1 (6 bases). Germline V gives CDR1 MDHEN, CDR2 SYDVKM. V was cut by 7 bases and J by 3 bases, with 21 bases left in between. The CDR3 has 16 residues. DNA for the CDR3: TGTGCCAGCATGGGGGGGCGCGGTCAGTTGGACTATGGCTACACCTTC. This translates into CASMGGRGQLDYGYTF.

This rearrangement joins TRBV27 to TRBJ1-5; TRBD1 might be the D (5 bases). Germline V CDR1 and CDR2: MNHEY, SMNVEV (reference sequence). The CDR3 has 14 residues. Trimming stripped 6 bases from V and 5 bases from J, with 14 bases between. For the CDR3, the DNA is TGTGCCAGCAGCCATTGGGGGGGAGATCAGCCCCAGCATTTT. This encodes CASSHWGGDQPQHF.

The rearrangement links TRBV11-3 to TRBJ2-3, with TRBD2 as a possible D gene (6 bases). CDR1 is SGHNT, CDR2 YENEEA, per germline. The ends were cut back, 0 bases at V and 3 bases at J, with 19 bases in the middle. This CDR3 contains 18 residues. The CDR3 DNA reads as TGTGCCAGCAGCTTAGATAGCCCGGGCACCGGGACTACAGATACGCAGTATTTT. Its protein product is CASSLDSPGTGTTDTQYF.

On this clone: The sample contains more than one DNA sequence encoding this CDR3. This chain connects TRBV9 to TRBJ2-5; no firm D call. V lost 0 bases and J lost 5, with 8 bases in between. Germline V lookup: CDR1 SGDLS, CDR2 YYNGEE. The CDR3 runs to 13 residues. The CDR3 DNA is TGTGCCAGCAGCGTAGGCCTTCGGGAGACCCAGTACTTC. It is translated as CASSVGLRETQYF.